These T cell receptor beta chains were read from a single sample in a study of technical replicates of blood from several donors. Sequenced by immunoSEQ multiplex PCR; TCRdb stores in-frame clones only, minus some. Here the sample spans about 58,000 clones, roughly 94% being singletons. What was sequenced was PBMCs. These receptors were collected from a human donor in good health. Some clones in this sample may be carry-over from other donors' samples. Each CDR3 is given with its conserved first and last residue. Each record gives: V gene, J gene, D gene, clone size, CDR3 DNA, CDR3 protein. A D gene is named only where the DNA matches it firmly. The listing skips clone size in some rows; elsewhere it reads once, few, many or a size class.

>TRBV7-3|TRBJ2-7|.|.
TGTGCCAGCAGCTACGGCGGGTCCTACGAGCAGTACTTC
CASSYGGSYEQYF
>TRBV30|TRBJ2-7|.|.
TGTGCCTGGAGTGTTTTGGGTCGGGGGACCTACGAGCAGTACTTC
CAWSVLGRGTYEQYF
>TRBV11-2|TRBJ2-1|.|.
TGTGCCAGCAGCTTATCCGGGTCGAGCTCCTACAATGAGCAGTTCTTC
CASSLSGSSSYNEQFF
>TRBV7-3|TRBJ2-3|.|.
TGTGCCAGCAGCTCGGGGGTGGGCGGTCAGCAGTATTTT
CASSSGVGGQQYF
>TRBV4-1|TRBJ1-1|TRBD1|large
TGCGCCAGCAGCTTAGGGACAGGGGGTGCTGAAGCTTTCTTT
CASSLGTGGAEAFF
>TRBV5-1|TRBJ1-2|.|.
TGCGCCAGCAGCTTGGCGGAGGGAGGGTATGGCTACACCTTC
CASSLAEGGYGYTF
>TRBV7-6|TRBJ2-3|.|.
TGTGCCAGCAGCCAGAACAGAGATACGCAGTATTTT
CASSQNRDTQYF
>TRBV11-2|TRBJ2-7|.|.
TGTGCCAGCAGCTTCCCGAAGGAGCTAATAGAAGGTTACGAGCAGTACTTC
CASSFPKELIEGYEQYF
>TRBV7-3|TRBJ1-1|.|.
TGTGCCAGCAGCTATGATCCGGACACTGAAGCTTTCTTT
CASSYDPDTEAFF
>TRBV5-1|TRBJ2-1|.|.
TGCGCCAGCAGCTTGGCCATGACTGCGGCCTACAATGAGCAGTTCTTC
CASSLAMTAAYNEQFF
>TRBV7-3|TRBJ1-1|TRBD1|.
TGTGCCAGCAGCTCCTCGACAGGGTCTCAAGCTTTCTTT
CASSSSTGSQAFF
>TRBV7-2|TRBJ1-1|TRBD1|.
TGTGCCAGCAGCTACTCAGGGGGTTGGACTGAAGCTTTCTTT
CASSYSGGWTEAFF
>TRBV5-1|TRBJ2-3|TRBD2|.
TGCGCCAGCAGCTTGGGGACTAGCGGGAGAGCAGATACGCAGTATTTT
CASSLGTSGRADTQYF
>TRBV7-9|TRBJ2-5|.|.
TGTGCCAGCAGCTTAGGAAGGGGTAGCCAAGAGACCCAGTACTTC
CASSLGRGSQETQYF
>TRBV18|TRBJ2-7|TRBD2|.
TGTGCCAGCTCACCACAGGGACTAGCGGGAGAGGCCGAGCAGTACTTC
CASSPQGLAGEAEQYF
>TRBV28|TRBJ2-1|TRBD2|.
TGTGCCAGCAGTTGGACTAGCGGCTCCTACAATGAGCAGTTCTTC
CASSWTSGSYNEQFF
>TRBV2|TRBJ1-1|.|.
TGTGCCAGCAGGGAGGGGTCGGGGGGGTTGGCTTTCTTT
CASREGSGGLAFF
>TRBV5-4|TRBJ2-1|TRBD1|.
TGTGCCAGCATACACGGGACAGACGACAATGAGCAGTTCTTC
CASIHGTDDNEQFF
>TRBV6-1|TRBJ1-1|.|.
TGTGCCAGCAATCATGCGGGGACTGAAGCTTTCTTT
CASNHAGTEAFF
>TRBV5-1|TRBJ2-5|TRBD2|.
TGCGCCAGCAGCTCCTGGCTGGCGGGGGGTTTGACTGCAGAGACCCAGTACTTC
CASSSWLAGGLTAETQYF
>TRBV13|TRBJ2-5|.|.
TGTGCCAGCAGCTGGGGGGGGGCACGAGTAGAGACCCAGTACTTC
CASSWGGARVETQYF
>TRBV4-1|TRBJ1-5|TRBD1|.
TGCGCCAGCAGCCAGGAGCCGGGACAGGGGGCTTTCAATCAGCCCCAGCATTTT
CASSQEPGQGAFNQPQHF
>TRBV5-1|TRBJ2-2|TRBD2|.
TGCGCCAGCAGCTTGAGCGGGAGGAACACCGGGGAGCTGTTTTTT
CASSLSGRNTGELFF
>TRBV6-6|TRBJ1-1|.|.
TGTGCCAGCAGTTATCCGGAGATGAACACTGAAGCTTTCTTT
CASSYPEMNTEAFF
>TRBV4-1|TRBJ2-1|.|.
TGCGCCAGCAGCCAAGATTTCGGAACTAGCTACAATGAGCAGTTCTTC
CASSQDFGTSYNEQFF
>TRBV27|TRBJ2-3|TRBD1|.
TGTGCCAGTAGCCGAGACAGGGACATGGATACGCAGTATTTT
CASSRDRDMDTQYF
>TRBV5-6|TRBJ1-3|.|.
TGTGCTACCGAGGAGCAGGGGAGTGGAAACACCATATATTTT
CATEEQGSGNTIYF
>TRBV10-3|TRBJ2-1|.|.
TGTGCCATCAGCCGGGACAAATACTCGAGGGTAAATGAGCAGTTCTTC
CAISRDKYSRVNEQFF
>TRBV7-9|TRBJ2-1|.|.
TGTGCCAGCAGCTTAGGAAACACGCAGCAGTTCTTC
CASSLGNTQQFF
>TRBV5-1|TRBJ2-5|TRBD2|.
TGCGCCAGCAGACCGGGACTAGCGGGTCTGATCCGAGAGACCCAGTACTTC
CASRPGLAGLIRETQYF
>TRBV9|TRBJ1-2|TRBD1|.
TGTGCCAGCAGCCCCCAGGACAGGTTCTATGGCTACACCTTC
CASSPQDRFYGYTF
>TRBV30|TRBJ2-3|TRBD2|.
TGTGCCTGGAGTAGGGCGGGAGGGCCGGGCGCAGATACGCAGTATTTT
CAWSRAGGPGADTQYF
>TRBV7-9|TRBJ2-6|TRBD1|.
TGTGCCAGCAGCTCGAACAGGGGGCCTGGGGCCAACGTCCTGACTTTC
CASSSNRGPGANVLTF
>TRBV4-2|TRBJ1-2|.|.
TGTGCCAGCAGCCAAGAATCGGGGGGCGTCGGCTACACCTTC
CASSQESGGVGYTF
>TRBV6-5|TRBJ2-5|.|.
TGTGCCAGCAGTTCTACCGCCTGGGAGACCCAGTACTTC
CASSSTAWETQYF
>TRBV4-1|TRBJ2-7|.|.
TGCGCCAGCAGCCAAGCCTCCGGGCAGGGGGGTTTTTCCGAGCAGTACTTC
CASSQASGQGGFSEQYF
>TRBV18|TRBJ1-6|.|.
TGTGCCAGCTCACCAAGGACAGACTTTTCACCCCTCCACTTT
CASSPRTDFSPLHF
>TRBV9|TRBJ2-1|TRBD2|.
TGTGCCAGCAGCATCCGAGGAAGCGGGGGGGACCCTAGCTACAATGAGCAGTTCTTC
CASSIRGSGGDPSYNEQFF
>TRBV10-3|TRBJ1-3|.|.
TGTGCCATCAGCCCGGGACACGAACACTCTGGAAACACCATATATTTT
CAISPGHEHSGNTIYF
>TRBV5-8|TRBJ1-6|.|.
TGTGCCAGCACCCTGAGCGGCTCCTATAATTCACCCCTCCACTTT
CASTLSGSYNSPLHF
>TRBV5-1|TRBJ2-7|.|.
TGCGCCAGCAGCTTTACAGGGGACTTCGAGCAGTACTTC
CASSFTGDFEQYF
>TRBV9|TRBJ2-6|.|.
TGTGCCAGCAGCGTAGAGCCCTGGGGAGGCAAACTGTCTGGGGCCAACGTCCTGACTTTC
CASSVEPWGGKLSGANVLTF
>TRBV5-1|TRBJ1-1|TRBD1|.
TGCGCCAGCAGCGCGGTAGGGACAGCAAACACTGAAGCTTTCTTT
CASSAVGTANTEAFF
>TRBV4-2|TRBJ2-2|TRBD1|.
TGTGCCAGCAGCCAAGAAATGGGACAGGCCGGGGAGCTGTTTTTT
CASSQEMGQAGELFF
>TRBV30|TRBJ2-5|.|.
TGTGCCTGGATTCGTTCCAGCGGCCTGTACCAAGAGACCCAGTACTTC
CAWIRSSGLYQETQYF
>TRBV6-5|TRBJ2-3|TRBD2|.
TGTGCCAGCAGTTACTCGAAGGCTAGCGGAGAGACGCAGTATTTT
CASSYSKASGETQYF
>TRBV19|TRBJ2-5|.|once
TGTGCCAGTAGTATCCCCCGGACAGTAAACCAAGAGACCCAGTACTTC
CASSIPRTVNQETQYF